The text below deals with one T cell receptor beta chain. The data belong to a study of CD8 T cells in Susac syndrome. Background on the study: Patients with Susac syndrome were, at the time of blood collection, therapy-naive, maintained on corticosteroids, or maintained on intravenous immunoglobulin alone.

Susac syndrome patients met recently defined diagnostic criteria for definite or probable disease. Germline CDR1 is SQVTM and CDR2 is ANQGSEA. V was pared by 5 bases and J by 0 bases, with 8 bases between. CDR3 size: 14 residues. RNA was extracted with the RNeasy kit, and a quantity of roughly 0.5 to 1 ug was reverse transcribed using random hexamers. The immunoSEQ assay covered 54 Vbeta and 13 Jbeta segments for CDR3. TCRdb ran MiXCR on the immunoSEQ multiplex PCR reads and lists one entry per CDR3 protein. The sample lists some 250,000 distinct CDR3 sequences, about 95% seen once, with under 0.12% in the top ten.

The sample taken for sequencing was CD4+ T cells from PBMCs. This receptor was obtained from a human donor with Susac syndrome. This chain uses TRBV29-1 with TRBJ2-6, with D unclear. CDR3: CSVRHNSGANVLTF. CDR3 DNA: TGCAGCGTTCGTCACAACTCTGGGGCCAACGTCCTGACTTTC.